This passage covers 14 T cell receptor beta chains from one sample sequenced in a study of Graves' ophthalmopathy and Graves' hyperthyroidism. Transcripts of RNA were the source for amplifying TCR beta CDR3 regions. An opening RT-PCR round employed HTBI primers and preceded a second-round multiplex PCR. TCRdb redid the calling of the multiplex PCR reads with MiXCR, one entry per CDR3 protein. The table lists just over 600,000 distinct CDR3 sequences, 22% of them singletons. Sequencing was carried out using peripheral blood. These TCRs come from a woman under 30 with stable Graves' hyperthyroidism. Some clones in this sample may be carry-over from other donors' samples.

This clonotype came up many times. The gene calls are TRBV27 and TRBJ2-2; D is ambiguous. Germline V lookup: CDR1 MNHEY, CDR2 SMNVEV (reference sequence). CDR3 length equals 14 residues. Trimming pared 2 bases from V and 5 bases from J, leaving 9 bases between. The CDR3 here is CASSLVVETGELFF. The CDR3 bases are TGTGCCAGCAGTTTAGTTGTGGAGACCGGGGAGCTGTTTTTT.

This clonotype came up many times. This chain uses TRBV28 with TRBJ1-2, with 9 bases identical to TRBD1. The ends lost 5 bases at V and 4 bases at J; junction bases unmatched: 5. This CDR3 region has 14 residues. Germline CDR1 and CDR2: MDHEN and SYDVKM. The CDR3 region is CASSARDRAYGYTF. The CDR3 region has the DNA TGTGCCAGCAGTGCGCGGGACAGGGCCTATGGCTACACCTTC.

This chain links TRBV7-9 with TRBJ1-4; D is unresolved. This CDR3 is 14 amino acids long. Trimming left V 1 base short and J 8 bases short, with 11 bases between. Germline V lookup: CDR1 SEHNR, CDR2 FQNEAQ (reference sequence). CDR3 loop: CASSLGAGLEKLFF. The CDR3 DNA reads TGTGCCAGCAGCTTAGGGGCAGGTCTGGAAAAACTGTTTTTT.

In its sample, this clonotype was seen a few times. The V and J genes are TRBV12-3 or TRBV12-4 and TRBJ1-1; D gene uncertain. The V end was cut by 8 bases, the J end by 0 bases, with 10 bases between. This CDR3 has 13 residues. CDR3 sequence: CASGMGMNTEAFF. The CDR3 region has the DNA TGTGCCAGCGGAATGGGCATGAACACTGAAGCTTTCTTT.

This clonotype came up many times. The rearrangement uses TRBV25-1 and TRBJ1-2; maybe TRBD1 (6 bases). There are 13 residues in the CDR3. Trimming took off 6 bases at V and 3 bases at J, with 11 bases between the two ends. In germline, CDR1 is MGHDK, CDR2 SYGVNS. CDR3 nucleotide sequence: TGTGCCAGCAGGCGGACAGACGACTATGGCTACACCTTC. Amino acids: CASRRTDDYGYTF.

This clonotype was counted only a few times. It may be a read error: a sequence one base away is much more abundant. The chain links TRBV5-1 to TRBJ1-1; tentatively, D is TRBD1 (6 bases). The CDR3 is made up of 14 amino acids. Germline CDR1 and CDR2: SGHRS and YFSETQ. In DNA, the CDR3 is TGCGCCAGCAGCTGGGGGGGCTTGAACACTGAAGCTTGCTTT. Its protein is CASSWGGLNTEACF.

This clonotype occurred many times. Here the CDR3 reads CASSVGEGVGQPQHF. The DNA of the CDR3 is TGTGCCAGCAGCGTAGGGGAGGGTGTCGGGCAGCCCCAGCATTTT. V usage is TRBV9 and J usage is TRBJ1-5; D call uncertain. The CDR3 is made up of 15 amino acids. The germline CDR1 and CDR2 sequences are SGDLS and YYNGEE. The V and J ends lost 0 bases and 7 bases respectively, with 14 bases between them.

This clonotype was detected many times. V gene TRBV20-1 combines with J gene TRBJ2-2, with D unclear. V lost 3 bases and J lost 8, with 7 bases in between. Germline lookup yields CDR1 DFQATT and CDR2 SNEGSKA (reference sequence). The CDR3 length is 11 residues. The CDR3 nucleotides read TGCAGTGCTAGTCAACAGGGGGAGCTGTTTTTT. This sequence encodes CSASQQGELFF.

In its sample, this clonotype was seen many times. The V call is TRBV27, the J call TRBJ2-7, with 10 bases fitting TRBD2. The CDR3 is made up of 17 amino acids. Germline CDR1 MNHEY, CDR2 SMNVEV (reference sequence). The trim removed 3 bases at V and 2 bases at J, leaving 10 bases unmatched. The CDR3, as DNA: TGTGCCAGCAGTTTCCGAGCGGGAGGGCCCGTCCCCTACGAGCAGTACTTC. It is translated as CASSFRAGGPVPYEQYF.

This clonotype was observed at least ten times. The V and J genes are TRBV6-1 and TRBJ1-1; unclear D gene. The V gene's germline CDR1 is MNHNS and CDR2 SASEGT. V was clipped by 8 bases and J by 1 base, with 11 bases between them. The CDR3 covers 13 residues. The CDR3 sequence: CASSWQTNTEAFF. CDR3 nucleotides: TGTGCCAGCTCGTGGCAAACGAACACTGAAGCTTTCTTT.

The genes are TRBV7-9 and TRBJ1-3; D not resolved. The CDR3 totals 14 residues. Looked up from germline, CDR1 is SEHNR and CDR2 is FQNEAQ (reference sequence). V was clipped by 3 bases and J by 1 base, with 7 bases between them. CDR3 loop: CASSLIDSGNTIYF. In DNA, the CDR3 is TGTGCCAGCAGCTTGATAGATTCTGGAAACACCATATATTTT.

Many counts were recorded for this clonotype. This chain connects TRBV6-5 to TRBJ2-2; D gene unclear. CDR1 and CDR2 (germline): MNHEY, SVGAGI. The V and J ends lost 2 bases and 8 bases respectively, with 3 bases between them. The CDR3 spans 11 residues. This CDR3 reads CASSYEGELFF. Written as DNA, the CDR3 is TGTGCCAGCAGTTACGAGGGGGAGCTGTTTTTT.

This clonotype was counted between two and nine times. A junction end diverges from the germline sequence, so it may reflect a read error. The V call is TRBV12-3 or TRBV12-4, the J call TRBJ2-2; 7 bases align to TRBD2. The CDR3 consists of 16 residues. The CDR3 DNA reads TGTACCAGCAGTTGGTCTCGCGGGAGTATTACCGGGGAGCTGTTTTTT. Translation gives CTSSWSRGSITGELFF.

The gene calls are TRBV27 and TRBJ2-5; 10 nucleotides agree with TRBD2. CDR1 and CDR2 (germline): MNHEY, SMNVEV (reference sequence). The CDR3 spans 16 residues. J gave up 2 bases and V 5 bases, and 8 bases lay outside the gene matches. CDR3 residues: CASSRRLLAGQETQYF. CDR3 coding DNA: TGTGCCAGCAGTCGCCGTTTACTAGCGGGGCAAGAGACCCAGTACTTC.